This TCR beta chain was observed in a study of T cells after yellow fever vaccination. As for the study in general: Each low-cell-number fraction was prepared by means of SMART-Seq v4 Ultra Low Input.

Trimming removed 5 bases at V and 3 bases at J, with 14 bases between. Germline V gene lookup returns CDR1 SQVTM and CDR2 ANQGSEA. The CDR3 runs to 13 residues. General observations from the study: Most primary-vaccination clones recurred post-booster (about 96% CD4, over 70% CD8). Overall, a small share of clonotypes was seen in both CD4 and CD8 compartments. Weaker, the secondary response had a peak occurring faster, on day 5 versus 15.

Using its own MiXCR run on the 5' RACE reads, TCRdb lists one record per CDR3 protein. The sample includes approximately 110,000 distinct CDR3 sequences, roughly 8.4% of them seen just once. This clonotype was seen at least ten times. Its target is not known. The receptor's source is a man under 40 who received the YFV17D yellow fever vaccine. Sequenced material: CD8+ T cells sorted from PBMCs, taken 45 days after the yellow fever booster vaccination. The rearrangement uses TRBV29-1 and TRBJ2-7; tentatively, D is TRBD1 or TRBD2 (5 bases each). DNA of the CDR3: TGCAGCGTTACCTCCGGGACCTACTACGAGCAGTACTTC. This encodes CSVTSGTYYEQYF.